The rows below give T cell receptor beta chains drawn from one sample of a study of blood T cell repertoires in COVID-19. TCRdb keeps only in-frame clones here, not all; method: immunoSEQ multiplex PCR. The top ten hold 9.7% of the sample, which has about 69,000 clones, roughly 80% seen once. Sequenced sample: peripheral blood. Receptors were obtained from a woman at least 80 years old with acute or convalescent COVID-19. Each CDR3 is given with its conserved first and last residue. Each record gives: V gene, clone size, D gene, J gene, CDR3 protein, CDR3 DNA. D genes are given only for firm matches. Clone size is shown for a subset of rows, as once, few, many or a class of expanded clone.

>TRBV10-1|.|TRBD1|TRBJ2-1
CASSESQGQNEQFF
TGCGCCAGCAGTGAGTCACAGGGGCAGAATGAGCAGTTCTTC
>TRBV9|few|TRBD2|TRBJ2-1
CASSVGLRGGRNEQFF
TGTGCCAGCAGCGTAGGCCTACGGGGGGGTAGGAATGAGCAGTTCTTC
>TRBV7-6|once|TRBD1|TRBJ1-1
CASSLGGGRGITEAFF
TGTGCCAGCAGCTTAGGGGGCGGCAGGGGGATCACTGAAGCTTTCTTT
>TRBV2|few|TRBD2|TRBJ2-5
CASSVGLVVRETQYF
TGTGCCAGCAGTGTGGGACTAGTTGTGCGAGAGACCCAGTACTTC
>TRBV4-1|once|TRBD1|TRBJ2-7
CASSHLQGQNLAYEQYF
TGCGCCAGCAGCCACCTACAGGGGCAAAACCTAGCCTACGAGCAGTACTTC
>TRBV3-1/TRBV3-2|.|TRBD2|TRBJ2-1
CASSRGLAGGLYNEQFF
TGTGCCAGCAGCCGGGGACTAGCGGGGGGGCTATACAATGAGCAGTTCTTC
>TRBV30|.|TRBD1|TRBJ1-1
CAWSVLPGGLAEAFF
TGTGCCTGGAGTGTACTGCCAGGGGGCTTGGCTGAAGCTTTCTTT
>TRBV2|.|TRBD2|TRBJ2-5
CATRGDQETQYF
TGTGCCACCCGGGGGGACCAAGAGACCCAGTACTTC
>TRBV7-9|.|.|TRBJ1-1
CASSGGKNTEAFF
TGTGCCAGCAGCGGGGGGAAGAACACTGAAGCTTTCTTT
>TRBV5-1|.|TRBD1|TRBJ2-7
CASSLTPTGGAFEQYF
TGCGCCAGCAGCTTAACCCCGACAGGGGGCGCCTTCGAGCAGTACTTC
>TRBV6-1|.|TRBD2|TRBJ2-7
CASSEPGLAGAGAPYEQYF
TGTGCCAGCAGTGAACCGGGACTAGCGGGGGCCGGGGCCCCCTACGAGCAGTACTTC
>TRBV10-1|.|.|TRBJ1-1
CASSRRGGGTEAFF
TGCGCCAGCTCCAGGAGGGGGGGCGGCACTGAAGCTTTCTTT
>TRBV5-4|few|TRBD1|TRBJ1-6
CASSLDRALYNSPLHF
TGTGCCAGCAGCTTAGACAGGGCCCTCTATAATTCACCCCTCCACTTT
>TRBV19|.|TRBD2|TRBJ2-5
CASSPSTSTETQYF
TGTGCCAGTAGTCCCTCGACTAGCACAGAGACCCAGTACTTC
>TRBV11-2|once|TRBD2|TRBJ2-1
CASSLIPSGGVSSYNEQFF
TGTGCCAGCAGCCTAATCCCTAGCGGGGGGGTGAGCTCCTACAATGAGCAGTTCTTC
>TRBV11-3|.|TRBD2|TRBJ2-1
CASSFHAGTRAGEQFF
TGTGCCAGCAGCTTCCATGCGGGGACTAGGGCTGGGGAGCAGTTCTTC
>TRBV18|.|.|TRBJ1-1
CASSPGQLNTEAFF
TGTGCCAGCTCACCAGGGCAGTTGAACACTGAAGCTTTCTTT